This T cell receptor beta chain came from a study of PD-L1 blockade in urothelial cancer. On the study more broadly: A median of approximately 150,000 T cells was found in the blood samples. Overall study results and limits: Better progression-free and overall survival followed lower pretreatment blood clonality.

Note on this clone: Its cognate antigen is unknown.

The V and J ends lost 4 bases and 7 bases, in that order; junction bases with no gene match: 1. In germline, CDR1 is LNHDA, CDR2 SQIVND (reference sequence). The CDR3 is made up of 13 amino acids. Using immunoSEQ multiplex PCR, the repertoire was profiled, and TCRdb retains in-frame clones only, with some absent. The repertoire includes some 87,000 clones, 80% to 90% of them detected once, and approximately 2% sits in the top ten. Time point reported: pretreatment peripheral blood. Patients were diagnosed with urothelial carcinoma, either locally advanced or metastatic. Here the sequenced sample was PBMCs, taken around atezolizumab (anti-PD-L1) treatment. This sequence joins TRBV19 and TRBJ2-4, with 10 bases fitting TRBD2. The clonotype was recovered from a man aged 60 to 75 with urothelial cancer. Here the CDR3 reads CASSTSGGNIQYF. The CDR3 nucleotides read TGTGCCAGTAGTACTAGCGGGGGTAACATTCAGTACTTC. Complete variable domain (other parts from reference TRBV19 and TRBJ2-4): DGGITQSPKYLFRKEGQNVTLSCEQNLNHDAMYWYRQDPGQGLRLIYYSQIVNDFQKGDIAEGYSVSREKKESFPLTVTSAQKNPTAFYLCASSTSGGNIQYFGAGTRLSVL.